Listed here are 25 T cell receptor beta chains from one sample, sequenced in a study of T cell repertoires in cytomegalovirus infection. Antigens of these TCRs are unknown. One entry per CDR3 protein results from TCRdb running MiXCR on the reads. Of 650,000 to 850,000 distinct CDR3 sequences in the sample, about 27% are singletons; the top ten hold about 12%. The sample was cultured CD8+ T cells from PBMCs, taken from culture after CMV antigen stimulation. The receptors originated from a human donor in good health (CMV status not recorded). Some clones in this sample may be carry-over from other donors' samples.

This sequence joins TRBV11-2 and TRBJ2-3; the D call may be TRBD1 or TRBD2 (5 bases each). CDR3 length equals 15 residues. The V and J ends lost 5 bases and 0 bases respectively, with 12 bases between them. Germline V gives CDR1 SGHAT, CDR2 FQNNGV. CDR3 sequence: CASSTGRISTDTQYF. CDR3 nucleotides: TGTGCCAGCAGCACGGGACGGATAAGCACAGATACGCAGTATTTT.

The rearrangement links TRBV7-3 to TRBJ1-2; D remains unclear. The CDR3 has 15 residues. Germline assignment: CDR1 SGHTA and CDR2 FQGTGA. Trimming removed 2 bases at V and 3 bases at J, with 13 bases between. Here the CDR3 reads CASSLRPRTDYGYTF. In nucleotides, the CDR3 is TGTGCCAGCAGCTTACGGCCTAGGACGGACTATGGCTACACCTTC.

The genes are TRBV6-1 and TRBJ1-5; D unresolved. Trimming left V 1 base short and J 1 base short, with 5 bases between. The CDR3 is made up of 14 amino acids. Germline V CDR1 and CDR2: MNHNS, SASEGT. CDR3 sequence reads: CASSEVNSNQPQHF. CDR3 nucleotide sequence: TGTGCCAGCAGTGAAGTCAACAGCAATCAGCCCCAGCATTTT.

The chain is built from TRBV6-2 or TRBV6-3 and TRBJ2-5, with 9 bases lining up with TRBD2. CDR3 size: 16 residues. Germline V gives CDR1 MNHEY, CDR2 SVGEGT. J lost 5 bases, V lost 0 bases, and 7 bases had no gene match. The CDR3 sequence is CASSYSGAGGRETQYF. CDR3 in DNA: TGTGCCAGCAGTTACTCGGGAGCGGGGGGCAGGGAGACCCAGTACTTC.

This clonotype occurred a few times. V is TRBV7-9 and J is TRBJ2-2; 7 bases align to TRBD1. Germline V gives CDR1 SEHNR, CDR2 FQNEAQ (reference sequence). V lost 5 bases and J lost 4; bases outside the gene matches: 7. The CDR3 has 15 amino acids. CDR3 bases: TGTGCCAGCAGCCCCGGGACAGTAACCACCGGGGAGCTGTTTTTT. Its translation is CASSPGTVTTGELFF.

The chain links TRBV19 to TRBJ2-3, with 12 positions matching TRBD2. The germline CDR1 and CDR2 sequences are LNHDA and SQIVND (reference sequence). V shed 9 bases, J shed 5 bases, and the junction held 12 bases outside the gene matches. The CDR3 totals 16 residues. The CDR3 nucleotides read TGTGCCAGCCGGACTAGCGGGGAGGCCTGGGGAGATACGCAGTATTTT. Translating it yields CASRTSGEAWGDTQYF. The full variable domain, with the rest looked up from reference TRBV19 and TRBJ2-3, is DGGITQSPKYLFRKEGQNVTLSCEQNLNHDAMYWYRQDPGQGLRLIYYSQIVNDFQKGDIAEGYSVSREKKESFPLTVTSAQKNPTAFYLCASRTSGEAWGDTQYFGPGTRLTVL.

The V gene is TRBV6-5, the J gene TRBJ2-5; 11 bases agree with TRBD2. This CDR3 spans 18 amino acids. CDR1 and CDR2 from the germline V gene are MNHEY and SVGAGI. Trimming cost V 1 base and J 4 bases; bases outside gene matches: 11. In nucleotides, the CDR3 is TGTGCCAGCAGTTACTATGCGATAGCGGGGGGGCTGGGAGAGACCCAGTACTTC. The encoded protein is CASSYYAIAGGLGETQYF.

The V gene is TRBV7-8, the J gene TRBJ2-5; a possible D gene is TRBD2 (7 bases). The germline gives CDR1 SGHVS, CDR2 FQNEAQ. The ends were cut back, 5 bases at V and 2 bases at J, with 15 bases in the middle. This CDR3 has 15 residues. Here the CDR3 reads CASSLRGGRQETQYF. As DNA, the CDR3 is TGTGCCAGCAGCCTTAGGGGGGGGCGGCAAGAGACCCAGTACTTC.

About this clonotype: Sequence at one end of the junction differs from germline and may be a read error. V usage is TRBV27 and J usage is TRBJ1-5; D gene unclear. The CDR3 is made up of 16 amino acids. From germline, CDR1 is MNHEY and CDR2 SMNVEV (reference sequence). The CDR3 sequence: CASSSGGYYSYQPQHF. The CDR3 region has the DNA TGTGCCAGCAGTTCGGGAGGTTATTATAGCTATCAGCCCCAGCATTTT.

The sample holds a few counts of this clonotype. This chain links TRBV5-1 with TRBJ2-1, with 7 bases identical to TRBD2. The J segment lost 8 bases and the V segment lost 1 base, leaving 9 bases of the junction unmatched. Looked up from germline, CDR1 is SGHRS and CDR2 is YFSETQ. The CDR3 is made up of 15 amino acids. The CDR3 protein is CASSLSSGEWDEQFF. The CDR3 DNA follows: TGCGCCAGCAGCTTGTCAAGCGGGGAGTGGGATGAGCAGTTCTTC.

The table lists this clonotype with a few counts. The chain joins TRBV15 to TRBJ2-5; TRBD1 matches 9 bases. There are 16 residues in the CDR3. Germline lookup yields CDR1 LNHNV and CDR2 YYDKDF (reference sequence). Germline trimming cut 0 bases from V and 4 bases from J; bases unmatched to any gene: 6. Here the CDR3 reads CATSRDGDRDRETQYF. CDR3 DNA sequence: TGTGCCACCAGCAGAGATGGGGACAGGGACCGAGAGACCCAGTACTTC.

This clonotype was found a few times. The chain employs TRBV20-1 and TRBJ2-5; 9 nucleotides line up with TRBD1. The CDR3 covers 15 residues. Germline V CDR1 and CDR2: DFQATT, SNEGSKA (reference sequence). V lost 0 bases and J lost 3; bases outside the gene matches: 5. The CDR3 coding sequence is TGCAGTGCTAGAGATCGGGGACAGGGTGAAGAGACCCAGTACTTC. This codes for CSARDRGQGEETQYF.

The rearrangement joins TRBV3-1 to TRBJ2-2, with D unclear. This CDR3 has 13 amino acids. Germline lookup yields CDR1 LGHDT and CDR2 YNNKEL (reference sequence). V lost 4 bases and J 6 bases, leaving 9 bases between the germline ends. This CDR3 is CASSPEVPGELFF. In DNA form, the CDR3 reads TGTGCCAGCAGCCCCGAAGTCCCCGGGGAGCTGTTTTTT.

This clonotype was detected only a few times. V and J are TRBV4-1 and TRBJ2-1, with 13 bases aligning to TRBD2. The germline V gene has CDR1 MGHRA and CDR2 YSYEKL. This CDR3 is built from 19 residues. The V segment lost 0 bases and the J segment 3 bases; nucleotides outside the gene matches: 8. This chain's CDR3 is CASSQDPRTSGGGYNEQFF. CDR3 sequence (DNA): TGCGCCAGCAGCCAAGATCCCCGGACTAGCGGGGGAGGCTACAATGAGCAGTTCTTC.

This rearrangement joins TRBV19 to TRBJ2-7; D gene ambiguous. CDR1 is LNHDA and CDR2 is SQIVND in the germline V gene (reference sequence). The CDR3 loop spans 11 amino acids. The ends were cut back, 5 bases at V and 6 bases at J, with 8 bases in the middle. The CDR3 DNA reads TGTGCCAGTAGTCCGCCCTTCGAGCAGTACGTC. Protein: CASSPPFEQYV.

In the case of this clonotype: A much larger clone is a single base away; this may be a read error. The genes are TRBV27 and TRBJ1-1, with D hard to call. This CDR3 spans 12 amino acids. V was cut by 8 bases and J by 1 base, with 8 bases left in between. Germline V gene data show CDR1 as MNHEY and CDR2 as SMNVEV (reference sequence). CDR3 protein: CASALGNTEAFF. The CDR3 DNA sequence: TGTGCCAGCGCCCTCGGGAACACTGAAGCTTTCTTT.

At least ten counts were recorded for this clonotype. The chain couples TRBV6-2 or TRBV6-3 to TRBJ2-5; D call uncertain. Trimming stripped 8 bases from V and 7 bases from J, with 11 bases between. Germline V gene sequence: CDR1 MNHEY, CDR2 SVGEGT. The CDR3 totals 11 residues. CDR3 sequence reads: CASSSLLTQYF. The CDR3 bases are TGTGCCAGCTCATCCCTGCTGACCCAGTACTTC.

The genes are TRBV7-3 and TRBJ1-2; 7 bases align to TRBD1. The CDR3 consists of 12 residues. Germline CDR1 reads SGHTA; CDR2 reads FQGTGA. Germline trimming cut 6 bases from V and 4 bases from J; bases unmatched to any gene: 2. This CDR3 reads CASRRQGYGYTF. The CDR3 DNA is TGTGCCAGCAGGAGACAGGGCTATGGCTACACCTTC.

This clonotype appeared a single time. The chain combines TRBV19 with TRBJ1-2; D is undetermined. The V end was cut by 7 bases, the J end by 8 bases, with 14 bases between. The CDR3 covers 12 residues. Germline values: CDR1 LNHDA, CDR2 SQIVND (reference sequence). The CDR3 protein is CASIGSFWGYTF. CDR3 DNA: TGTGCCAGTATCGGGAGCTTTTGGGGCTACACCTTC.

The chain joins TRBV6-2 or TRBV6-3 to TRBJ1-1, with 8 bases matching TRBD1. The CDR3 is 15 residues long. V lost 6 bases to trimming and J lost 3 bases; unmatched junction nucleotides: 9. CDR1 is MNHEY, CDR2 SVGEGT, per germline. The CDR3 bases are TGTGCCAGCAGCCTGACAGGGGAGAGCTACACTGAAGCTTTCTTT. Encoded protein: CASSLTGESYTEAFF.

The chain carries TRBV27 and TRBJ1-1; D is ambiguous. Germline CDR1 reads MNHEY; CDR2 reads SMNVEV (reference sequence). The CDR3 contains 13 residues. Trimming took off 5 bases at V and 5 bases at J, with 12 bases between the two ends. In DNA form, the CDR3 reads TGTGCCAGCAGTGTTACAATTCTAACTGAAGCTTTCTTT. Translation gives CASSVTILTEAFF.

J is TRBJ1-1 and V is TRBV2, with 7 bases matching TRBD1. The germline gives CDR1 SNHLY, CDR2 FYNNEI. V was pared by 6 bases and J by 4 bases, with 2 bases of the junction left unmatched. The CDR3 runs to 12 residues. The DNA of the CDR3 is TGTGCCAGCAGGACAGGGATCACTGAAGCTTTCTTT. Amino acid sequence: CASRTGITEAFF.

The chain is built from TRBV7-9 and TRBJ2-5; 8 nucleotides match TRBD1. The V gene's germline CDR1 is SEHNR and CDR2 FQNEAQ (reference sequence). This CDR3 contains 15 residues. V gave up 5 bases and J gave up 3 bases; unmatched junction bases: 8. CDR3: CASSGMTGVKETQYF. Here the CDR3 DNA reads TGTGCCAGCAGCGGTATGACAGGGGTAAAAGAGACCCAGTACTTC. The whole variable domain, filled in from reference TRBV7-9 and TRBJ2-5, reads DTGVSQNPRHKITKRGQNVTFRCDPISEHNRLYWYRQTLGQGPEFLTYFQNEAQLEKSRLLSDRFSAERPKGSFSTLEIQRTEQGDSAMYLCASSGMTGVKETQYFGPGTRLLVL.

The chain joins TRBV7-9 to TRBJ1-1, with D perhaps TRBD1 (6 bases). The CDR3 runs to 17 residues. Trimming cost V 1 base and J 5 bases, with 20 bases left between them. Germline V gene data show CDR1 as SEHNR and CDR2 as FQNEAQ (reference sequence). The CDR3 sequence: CASSLVVGGPRGTEAFF. The CDR3 bases are TGTGCCAGCAGCTTAGTGGTCGGGGGGCCGAGGGGGACTGAAGCTTTCTTT.

The V call is TRBV10-3, the J call TRBJ2-3; D is unclear. CDR3 size: 12 residues. The V end was cut by 2 bases, the J end by 4 bases, with 4 bases between. Germline V lookup: CDR1 ENHRY, CDR2 SYGVKD. The CDR3 DNA reads as TGTGCCATCAGTGAGGGCCCAGATACGCAGTATTTT. It yields the protein CAISEGPDTQYF.